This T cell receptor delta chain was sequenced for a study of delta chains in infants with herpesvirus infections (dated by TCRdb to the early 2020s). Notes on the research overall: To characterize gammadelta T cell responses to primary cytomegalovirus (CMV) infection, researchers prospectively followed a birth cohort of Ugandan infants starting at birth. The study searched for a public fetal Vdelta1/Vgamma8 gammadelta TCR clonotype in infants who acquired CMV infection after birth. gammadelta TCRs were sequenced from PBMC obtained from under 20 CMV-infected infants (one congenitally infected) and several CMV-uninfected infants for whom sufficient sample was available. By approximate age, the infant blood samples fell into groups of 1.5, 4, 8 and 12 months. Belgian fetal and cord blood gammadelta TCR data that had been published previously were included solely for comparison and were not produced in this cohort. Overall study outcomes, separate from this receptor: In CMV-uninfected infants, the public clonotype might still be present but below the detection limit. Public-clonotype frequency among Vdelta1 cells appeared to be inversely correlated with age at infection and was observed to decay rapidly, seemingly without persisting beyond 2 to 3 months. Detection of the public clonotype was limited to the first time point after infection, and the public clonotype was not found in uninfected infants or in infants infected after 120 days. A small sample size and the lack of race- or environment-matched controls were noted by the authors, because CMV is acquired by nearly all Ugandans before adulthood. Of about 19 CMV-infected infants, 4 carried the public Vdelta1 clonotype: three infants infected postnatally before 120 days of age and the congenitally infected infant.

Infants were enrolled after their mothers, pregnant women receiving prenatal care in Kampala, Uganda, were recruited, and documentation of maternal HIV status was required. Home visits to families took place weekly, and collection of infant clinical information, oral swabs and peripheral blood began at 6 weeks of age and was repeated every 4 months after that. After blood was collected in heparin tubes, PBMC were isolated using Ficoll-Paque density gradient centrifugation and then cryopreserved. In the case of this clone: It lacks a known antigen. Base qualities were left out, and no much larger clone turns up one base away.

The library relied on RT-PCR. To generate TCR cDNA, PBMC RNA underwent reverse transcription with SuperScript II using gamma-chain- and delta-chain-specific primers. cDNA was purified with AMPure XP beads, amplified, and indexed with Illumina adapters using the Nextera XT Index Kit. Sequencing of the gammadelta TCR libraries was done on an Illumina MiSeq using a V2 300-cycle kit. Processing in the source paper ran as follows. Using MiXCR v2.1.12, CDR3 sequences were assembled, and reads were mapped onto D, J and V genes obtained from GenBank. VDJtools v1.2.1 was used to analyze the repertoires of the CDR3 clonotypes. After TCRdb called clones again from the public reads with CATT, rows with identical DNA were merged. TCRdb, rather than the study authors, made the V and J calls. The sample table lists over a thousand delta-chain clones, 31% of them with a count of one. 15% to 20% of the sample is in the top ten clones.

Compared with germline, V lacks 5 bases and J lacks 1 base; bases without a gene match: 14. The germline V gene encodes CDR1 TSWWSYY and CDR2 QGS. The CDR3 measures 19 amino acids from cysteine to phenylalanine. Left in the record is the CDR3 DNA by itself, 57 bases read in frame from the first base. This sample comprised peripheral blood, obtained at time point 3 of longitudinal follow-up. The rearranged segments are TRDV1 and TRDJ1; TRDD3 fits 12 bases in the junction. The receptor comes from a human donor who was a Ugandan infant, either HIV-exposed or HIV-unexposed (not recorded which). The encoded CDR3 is CALGSNSYSGGYGTDKLIF. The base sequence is TGTGCTCTTGGGTCAAATTCCTACTCTGGGGGATACGGCACCGATAAACTCATCTTT.